Following are 18 T cell receptor beta chains from one sample sequenced in a study of human T cells and chemical hapten exposure. Time point in this sample: patch test 2, 6 weeks after DPC sensitization. Specified treatment: therapeutic diphenylcyclopropenone sensitization with weekly scalp DPC. Using its own MiXCR run on the RACE reads, TCRdb lists one record per CDR3 protein. The profile covers about 84,000 distinct CDR3 sequences, with about 10% appearing a single time and 4% to 5.5% taken by the ten largest. Sequencing used whole blood, obtained in connection with sensitization to the hapten diphenylcyclopropenone (DPC). The source is a woman in her fifties or sixties with alopecia areata. Some clones in this sample may be carry-over from other donors' samples.

This clonotype was seen a few times. The rearrangement joins TRBV7-2 to TRBJ2-5; unclear D gene. CDR1 SGHTA and CDR2 FQGNSA come from the germline V gene. The CDR3 contains 11 residues. Trimming removed 7 bases at V and 5 bases at J, with 8 bases between. The CDR3 DNA reads TGTGCCAGCACAACCCTGGAGACCCAGTACTTC. It is translated as CASTTLETQYF.

This clonotype was found many times. The chain employs TRBV20-1 and TRBJ2-7, with 9 bases lining up with TRBD2. With 0 bases clipped from V and 4 bases from J, the junction kept 13 bases outside the gene matches. CDR3 length equals 17 residues. CDR1 is DFQATT and CDR2 is SNEGSKA in the germline V gene (reference sequence). For the CDR3, the DNA is TGCAGTGCTAGAGATACGGGGACCAGCGGGAGGTTGTACGAGCAGTACTTC. It yields the protein CSARDTGTSGRLYEQYF.

This clonotype has only a few counts. V and J are TRBV3-1 and TRBJ2-7; D ambiguous. V was clipped by 4 bases and J by 3 bases, with 13 bases between them. The CDR3 sequence is 14 residues long. In germline, CDR1 is LGHDT, CDR2 YNNKEL (reference sequence). The CDR3: CASSPSARLYEQYF. As DNA, the CDR3 is TGTGCCAGCAGCCCATCCGCTAGACTCTACGAGCAGTACTTC.

The chain links TRBV5-5 to TRBJ2-3, with 7 bases identical to TRBD2. CDR3 size: 15 residues. V shed 2 bases, J shed 4 bases, and the junction held 7 bases outside the gene matches. Germline loops: CDR1 SGHKS, CDR2 YYEKEE (reference sequence). DNA for the CDR3: TGTGCCAGCAGCTTCCGCCAGCGGGACTCAGATACGCAGTATTTT. Its translation: CASSFRQRDSDTQYF.

Only a few counts were recorded for this clonotype. The rearrangement joins TRBV28 to TRBJ2-5; TRBD2 agrees at 11 bases. The J segment lost 5 bases and the V segment lost 3 bases, leaving 20 bases of the junction unmatched. Germline-derived CDR1 and CDR2 are MDHEN and SYDVKM. There are 20 residues in the CDR3. For the CDR3, the DNA is TGTGCCAGCAGTTTCGATCCCCTAGTTAGACTAGCGGGGAGTCTTGAGACCCAGTACTTC. Its translation is CASSFDPLVRLAGSLETQYF. The full variable domain, with the rest looked up from reference TRBV28 and TRBJ2-5, is DVKVTQSSRYLVKRTGEKVFLECVQDMDHENMFWYRQDPGLGLRLIYFSYDVKMKEKGDIPEGYSVSREKKERFSLILESASTNQTSMYLCASSFDPLVRLAGSLETQYFGPGTRLLVL.

V gene TRBV14 combines with J gene TRBJ1-5, with D unclear. This CDR3 spans 13 amino acids. V was trimmed by 2 bases and J by 5 bases, leaving 7 bases between them. Germline values: CDR1 SGHDN, CDR2 FVKESK. The CDR3 protein is CASSQNGDQPQHF. The CDR3 bases are TGTGCCAGCAGCCAAAATGGGGATCAGCCCCAGCATTTT.

V and J are TRBV28 and TRBJ1-1; D is perhaps TRBD1 (5 bases). Trimming took off 6 bases at V and 2 bases at J, with 10 bases between the two ends. The CDR3 contains 13 residues. Germline loops: CDR1 MDHEN, CDR2 SYDVKM. The CDR3 region is CASRRDGNTEAFF. DNA of the CDR3: TGTGCCAGCAGGAGGGACGGCAACACTGAAGCTTTCTTT.

This clonotype was detected a few times. The rearrangement joins TRBV12-3 or TRBV12-4 to TRBJ1-4; maybe TRBD1 (5 bases). Trimming left V 6 bases short and J 10 bases short, with 15 bases between. The CDR3 covers 13 residues. This chain's CDR3 is CASRTDILGKLFF. CDR3 DNA sequence: TGTGCCAGCAGAACGGACATCCTCGGAAAACTGTTTTTT.

In its sample, this clonotype was seen a few times. V is TRBV11-2 and J is TRBJ1-3, with D possibly being TRBD1 (5 bases). Per the germline V gene, CDR1 is SGHAT and CDR2 is FQNNGV. Deletions cut 5 bases from V and 0 bases from J, with 14 bases between. This CDR3 is built from 16 residues. CDR3 DNA: TGTGCCAGCAGCCGGGGCCCTTACTCCTCTGGAAACACCATATATTTT. It translates to CASSRGPYSSGNTIYF.

This clonotype was seen many times. CDR3 sequence: CASSPSRYSGNTIYF. The CDR3 bases are TGTGCCAGCTCACCATCCCGATACTCTGGAAACACCATATATTTT. V is TRBV18 and J is TRBJ1-3; D is unclear. The CDR3 has 15 residues. Looked up from germline, CDR1 is KGHSH and CDR2 is LQKENI. V dropped 2 bases and J dropped 0 bases, with 8 bases sitting between them.

The chain combines TRBV7-2 with TRBJ2-2; D gene uncertain. The ends were cut back, 1 base at V and 1 base at J, with 10 bases in the middle. Germline V gene sequence: CDR1 SGHTA, CDR2 FQGNSA. The length of the CDR3 is 16 residues. CDR3 nucleotides: TGTGCCAGCAGCTTAGATGGGTGGTTGAACACCGGGGAGCTGTTTTTT. Translation gives CASSLDGWLNTGELFF.

This clonotype was observed a few times. V gene TRBV12-3 or TRBV12-4 combines with J gene TRBJ2-1; TRBD2 aligns across 7 bases. The J segment lost 8 bases and the V segment lost 3 bases, leaving 7 bases of the junction unmatched. The CDR3 has 14 amino acids. The CDR3 DNA follows: TGTGCCAGCAGTTTCCTCGGGAGGTCAGATGAGCAGTTCTTC. It translates to CASSFLGRSDEQFF.

The chain is built from TRBV20-1 and TRBJ2-3; D may be TRBD1 or TRBD2 (7 bases each). Trimming shortened V by 4 bases and J by 1 base, and 33 bases separated the two germline ends. Germline assignment: CDR1 DFQATT and CDR2 SNEGSKA (reference sequence). The CDR3 consists of 21 residues. The CDR3, as DNA: TGCAGTGCTACGGGACAGTCAGCTGTGGGGACTAACGCAACTGGCACAGATACGCAGTATTTT. Translating gives CSATGQSAVGTNATGTDTQYF.

This clonotype was counted ten times or more. V usage is TRBV7-9 and J usage is TRBJ2-1; 11 nucleotides agree with TRBD2. There are 18 residues in the CDR3. Unmatched junction bases numbered 11, after V lost 1 base and J lost 6 bases. Germline loops: CDR1 SEHNR, CDR2 FQNEAQ (reference sequence). This CDR3 is CASSLVGQTSGRRNEQFF. The CDR3 DNA reads TGTGCCAGCAGCTTAGTGGGCCAAACTAGCGGGAGACGCAATGAGCAGTTCTTC.

This clonotype was observed many times. The chain uses TRBV12-5 and TRBJ2-1, with 9 bases aligning to TRBD2. J was trimmed by 4 bases and V by 4 bases; bases with no gene match: 8. This CDR3 region has 16 residues. In germline, CDR1 is LGHNT, CDR2 FRNRAP. The CDR3, as DNA: TGTGCTAGTGGTTCTCGCGGACTAGCGATTTACAATGAGCAGTTCTTC. Encoded protein: CASGSRGLAIYNEQFF.

This clonotype was counted many times. The rearrangement uses TRBV20-1 and TRBJ2-5; TRBD2 agrees at 11 bases. J was trimmed by 4 bases and V by 5 bases; bases with no gene match: 6. CDR1 and CDR2 (germline): DFQATT, SNEGSKA (reference sequence). The CDR3 has 14 residues. DNA for the CDR3: TGCAGTGCTCAACTAGCGGGAGTTCGAGAGACCCAGTACTTC. Its translation is CSAQLAGVRETQYF.

This clonotype appeared many times. J is TRBJ2-1 and V is TRBV6-6; 7 bases are a match to TRBD2. The germline gives CDR1 MNHNY, CDR2 SVGAGI (reference sequence). J gave up 3 bases and V 7 bases, and 6 bases lay outside the gene matches. The CDR3 totals 14 residues. The CDR3 loop reads CASKTGTNYNEQFF. The CDR3, as DNA: TGTGCCAGCAAAACCGGGACTAACTACAATGAGCAGTTCTTC.

This clonotype appeared a few times. The genes are TRBV18 and TRBJ2-1; D gene unclear. CDR3 length: 15 residues. V was pared by 3 bases and J by 0 bases, with 9 bases between. Germline V lookup: CDR1 KGHSH, CDR2 LQKENI. CDR3 loop: CASSPLSASYNEQFF. In DNA, the CDR3 is TGTGCCAGCTCACCCCTTTCGGCCTCCTACAATGAGCAGTTCTTC.